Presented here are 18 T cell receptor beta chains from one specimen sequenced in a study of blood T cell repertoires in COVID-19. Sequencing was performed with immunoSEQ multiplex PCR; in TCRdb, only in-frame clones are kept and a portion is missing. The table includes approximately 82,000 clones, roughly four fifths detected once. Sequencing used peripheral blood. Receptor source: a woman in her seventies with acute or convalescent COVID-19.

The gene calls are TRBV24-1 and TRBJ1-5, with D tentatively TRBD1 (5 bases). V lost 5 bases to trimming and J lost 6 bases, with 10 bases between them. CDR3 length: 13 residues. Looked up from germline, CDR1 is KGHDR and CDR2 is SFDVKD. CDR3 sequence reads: CATSGREGQPQHF. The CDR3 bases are TGTGCCACCAGTGGCAGGGAGGGTCAGCCCCAGCATTTT.

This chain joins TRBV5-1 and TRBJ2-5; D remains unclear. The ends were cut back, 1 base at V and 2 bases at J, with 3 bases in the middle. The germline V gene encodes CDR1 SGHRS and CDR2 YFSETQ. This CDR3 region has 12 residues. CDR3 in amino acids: CASSLQQETQYF. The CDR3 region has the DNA TGCGCCAGCAGCTTGCAGCAAGAGACCCAGTACTTC.

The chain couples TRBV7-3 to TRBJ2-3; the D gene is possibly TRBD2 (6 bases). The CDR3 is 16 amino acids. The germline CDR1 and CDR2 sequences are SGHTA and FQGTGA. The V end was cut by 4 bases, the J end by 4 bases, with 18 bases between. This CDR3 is CASSWGSGSRADTQYF. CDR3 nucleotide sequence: TGTGCCAGCAGCTGGGGTAGCGGAAGCCGCGCAGATACGCAGTATTTT.

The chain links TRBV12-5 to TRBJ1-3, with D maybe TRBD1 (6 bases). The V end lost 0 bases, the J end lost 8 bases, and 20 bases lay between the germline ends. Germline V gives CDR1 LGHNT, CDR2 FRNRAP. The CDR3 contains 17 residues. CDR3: CASGLVVQGNVIDTIYF. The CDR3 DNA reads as TGTGCTAGTGGTTTGGTAGTACAGGGAAACGTTATTGACACCATATATTTT.

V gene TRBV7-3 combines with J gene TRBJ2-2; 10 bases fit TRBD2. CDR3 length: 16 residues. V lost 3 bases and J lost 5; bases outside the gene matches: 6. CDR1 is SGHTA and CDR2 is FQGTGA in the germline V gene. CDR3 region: CASSFFPSGSTGELFF. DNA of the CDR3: TGTGCCAGCAGCTTTTTTCCTAGCGGGAGTACCGGGGAGCTGTTTTTT.

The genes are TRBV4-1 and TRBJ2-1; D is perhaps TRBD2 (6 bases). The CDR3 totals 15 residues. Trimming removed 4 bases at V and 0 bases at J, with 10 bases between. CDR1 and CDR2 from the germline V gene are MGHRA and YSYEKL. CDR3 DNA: TGCGCCAGCAGCCCTAGGGAGGTCTCCTACAATGAGCAGTTCTTC. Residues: CASSPREVSYNEQFF.

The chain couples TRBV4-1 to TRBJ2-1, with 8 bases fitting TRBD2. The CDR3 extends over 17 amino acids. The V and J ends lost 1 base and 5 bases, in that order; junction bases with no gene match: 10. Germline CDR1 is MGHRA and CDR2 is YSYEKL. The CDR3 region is CASSQGLASHTDNEQFF. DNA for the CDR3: TGCGCCAGCAGCCAAGGACTAGCGAGCCACACTGACAATGAGCAGTTCTTC.

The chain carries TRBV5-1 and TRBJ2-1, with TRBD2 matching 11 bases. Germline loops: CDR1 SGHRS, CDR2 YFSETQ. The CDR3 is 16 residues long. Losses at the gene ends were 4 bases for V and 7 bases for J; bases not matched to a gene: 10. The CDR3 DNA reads TGCGCCAGCAGCAGTCCTAGCGGGAGGCCCTGGAATGAGCAGTTCTTC. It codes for CASSSPSGRPWNEQFF.

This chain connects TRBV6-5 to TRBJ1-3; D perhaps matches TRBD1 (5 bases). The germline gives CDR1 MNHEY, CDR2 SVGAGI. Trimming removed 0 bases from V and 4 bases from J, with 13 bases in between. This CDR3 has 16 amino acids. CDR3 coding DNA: TGTGCCAGCAGTTACTCGAAGCAGGGTTTGGGAAACACCATATATTTT. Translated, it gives CASSYSKQGLGNTIYF.

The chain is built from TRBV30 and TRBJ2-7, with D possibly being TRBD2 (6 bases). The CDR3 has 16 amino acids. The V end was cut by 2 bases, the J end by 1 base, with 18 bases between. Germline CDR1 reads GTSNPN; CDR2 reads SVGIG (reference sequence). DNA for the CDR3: TGTGCCTGGAGTATGCCCCGGGGGACTGATTCCTACGAGCAGTACTTC. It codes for CAWSMPRGTDSYEQYF.

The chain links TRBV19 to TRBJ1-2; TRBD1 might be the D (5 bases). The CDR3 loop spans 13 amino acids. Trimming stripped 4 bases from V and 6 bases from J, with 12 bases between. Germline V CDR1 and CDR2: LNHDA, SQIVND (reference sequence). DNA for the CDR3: TGTGCCAGTAGTACGGTGACAGTTGATGGCTACACCTTC. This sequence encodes CASSTVTVDGYTF.

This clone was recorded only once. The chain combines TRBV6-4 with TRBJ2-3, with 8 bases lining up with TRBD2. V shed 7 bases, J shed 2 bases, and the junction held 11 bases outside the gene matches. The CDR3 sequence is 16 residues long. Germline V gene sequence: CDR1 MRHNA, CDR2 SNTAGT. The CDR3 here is CASKAIAGSNTDTQYF. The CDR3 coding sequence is TGTGCCAGCAAAGCGATAGCGGGGAGCAACACAGATACGCAGTATTTT.

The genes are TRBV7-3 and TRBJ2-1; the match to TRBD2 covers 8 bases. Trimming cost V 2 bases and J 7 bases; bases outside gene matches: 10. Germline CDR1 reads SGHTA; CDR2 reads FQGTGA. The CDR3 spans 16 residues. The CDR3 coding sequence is TGTGCCAGCAGCTTAGGCCTGGCGGGAGGAGAGAATGAGCAGTTCTTC. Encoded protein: CASSLGLAGGENEQFF. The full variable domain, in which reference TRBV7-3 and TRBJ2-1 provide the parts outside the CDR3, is GAGVSQTPSNKVTEKGKYVELRCDPISGHTALYWYRQSLGQGPEFLIYFQGTGAADDSGLPNDRFFAVRPEGSVSTLKIQRTERGDSAVYLCASSLGLAGGENEQFFGPGTRLTVL.

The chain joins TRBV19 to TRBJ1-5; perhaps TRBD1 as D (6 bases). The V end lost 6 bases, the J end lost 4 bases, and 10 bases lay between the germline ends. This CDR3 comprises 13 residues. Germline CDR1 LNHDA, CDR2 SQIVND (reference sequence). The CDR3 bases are TGTGCCAGTAGACCGCAGGGGAATCAGCCCCAGCATTTT. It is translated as CASRPQGNQPQHF.

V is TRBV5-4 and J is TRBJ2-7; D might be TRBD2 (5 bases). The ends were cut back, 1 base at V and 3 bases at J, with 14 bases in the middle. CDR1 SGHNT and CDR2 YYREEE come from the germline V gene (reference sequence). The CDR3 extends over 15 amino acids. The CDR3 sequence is CASSLSSGALYEQYF. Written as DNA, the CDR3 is TGTGCCAGCAGCTTGTCGAGCGGAGCCCTCTACGAGCAGTACTTC.

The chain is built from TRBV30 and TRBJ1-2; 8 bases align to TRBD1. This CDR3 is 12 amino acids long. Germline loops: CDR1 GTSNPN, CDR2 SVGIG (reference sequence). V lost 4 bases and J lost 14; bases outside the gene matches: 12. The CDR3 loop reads CAWTLNRQGKTF. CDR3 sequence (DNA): TGTGCCTGGACCCTTAACCGACAGGGGAAAACCTTC.

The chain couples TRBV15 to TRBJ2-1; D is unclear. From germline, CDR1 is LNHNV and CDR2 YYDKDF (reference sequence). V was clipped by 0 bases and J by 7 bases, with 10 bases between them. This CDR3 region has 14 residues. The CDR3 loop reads CATSRDVGLNEQFF. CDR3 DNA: TGTGCCACCAGCAGAGATGTGGGCCTAAATGAGCAGTTCTTC. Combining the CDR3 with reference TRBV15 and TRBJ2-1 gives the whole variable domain DAMVIQNPRYQVTQFGKPVTLSCSQTLNHNVMYWYQQKSSQAPKLLFHYYDKDFNNEADTPDNFQSRRPNTSFCFLDIRSPGLGDTAMYLCATSRDVGLNEQFFGPGTRLTVL.

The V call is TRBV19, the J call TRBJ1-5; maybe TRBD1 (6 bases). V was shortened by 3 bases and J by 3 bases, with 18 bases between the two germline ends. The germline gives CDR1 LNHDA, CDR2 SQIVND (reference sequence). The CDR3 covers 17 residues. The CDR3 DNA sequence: TGTGCCAGTAGTATTAACCTTGGCCGGGACACCAATCAGCCCCAGCATTTT. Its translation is CASSINLGRDTNQPQHF.